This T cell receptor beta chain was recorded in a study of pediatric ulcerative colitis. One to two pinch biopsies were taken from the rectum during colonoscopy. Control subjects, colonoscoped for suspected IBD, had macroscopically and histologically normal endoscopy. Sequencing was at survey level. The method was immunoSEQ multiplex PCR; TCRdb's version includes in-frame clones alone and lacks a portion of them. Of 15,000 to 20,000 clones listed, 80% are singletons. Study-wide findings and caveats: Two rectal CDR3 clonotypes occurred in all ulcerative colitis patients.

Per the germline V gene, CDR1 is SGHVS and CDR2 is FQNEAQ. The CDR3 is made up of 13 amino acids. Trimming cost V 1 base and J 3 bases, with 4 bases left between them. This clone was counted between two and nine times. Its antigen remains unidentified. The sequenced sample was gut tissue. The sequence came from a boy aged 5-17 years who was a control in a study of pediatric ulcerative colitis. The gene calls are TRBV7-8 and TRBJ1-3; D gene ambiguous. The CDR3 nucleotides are TGTGCCAGCAGCTTAGAACTTGGAAACACCATATATTTT. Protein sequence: CASSLELGNTIYF.